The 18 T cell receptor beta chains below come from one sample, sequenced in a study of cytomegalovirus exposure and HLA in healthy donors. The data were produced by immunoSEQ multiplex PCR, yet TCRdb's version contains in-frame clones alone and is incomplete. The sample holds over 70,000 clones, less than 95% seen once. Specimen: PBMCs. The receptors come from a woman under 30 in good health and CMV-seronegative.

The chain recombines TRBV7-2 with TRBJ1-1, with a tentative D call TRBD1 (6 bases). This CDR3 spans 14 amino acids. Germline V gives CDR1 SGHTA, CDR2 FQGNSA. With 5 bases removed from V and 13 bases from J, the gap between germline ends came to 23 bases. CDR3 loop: CASSPRRGREKVFF. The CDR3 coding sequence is TGTGCCAGCAGCCCTCGGCGGGGGCGAGAGAAGGTTTTCTTT. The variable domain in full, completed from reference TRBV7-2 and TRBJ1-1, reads GAGVSQSPSNKVTEKGKDVELRCDPISGHTALYWYRQSLGQGLEFLIYFQGNSAPDKSGLPSDRFSAERTGGSVSTLTIQRTQQEDSAVYLCASSPRRGREKVFFGQGTRLTVV.

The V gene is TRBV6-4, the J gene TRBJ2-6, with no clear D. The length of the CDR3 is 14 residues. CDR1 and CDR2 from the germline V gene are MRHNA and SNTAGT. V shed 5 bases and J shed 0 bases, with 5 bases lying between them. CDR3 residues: CASSFRSGANVLTF. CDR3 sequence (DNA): TGTGCCAGCAGTTTCCGCTCTGGGGCCAACGTCCTGACTTTC.

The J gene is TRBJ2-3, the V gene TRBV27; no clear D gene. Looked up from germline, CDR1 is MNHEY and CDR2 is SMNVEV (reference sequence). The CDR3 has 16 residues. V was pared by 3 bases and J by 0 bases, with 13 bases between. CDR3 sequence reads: CASSLRRIPSTDTQYF. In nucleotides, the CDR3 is TGTGCCAGCAGTTTGCGTCGAATCCCTAGCACAGATACGCAGTATTTT.

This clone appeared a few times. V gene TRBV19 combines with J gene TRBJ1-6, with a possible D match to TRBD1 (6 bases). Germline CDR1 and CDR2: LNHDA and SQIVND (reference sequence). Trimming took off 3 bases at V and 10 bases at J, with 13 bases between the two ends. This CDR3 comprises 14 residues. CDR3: CASSIETGRSPLHF. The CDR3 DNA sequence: TGTGCCAGTAGTATCGAGACAGGCAGGTCACCCCTCCACTTT.

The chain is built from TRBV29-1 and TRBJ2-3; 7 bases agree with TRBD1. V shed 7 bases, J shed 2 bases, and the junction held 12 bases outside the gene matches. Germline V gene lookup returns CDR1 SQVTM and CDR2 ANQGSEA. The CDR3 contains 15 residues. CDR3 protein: CSATPGTVNTDTQYF. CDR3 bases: TGCAGCGCCACTCCTGGGACAGTTAACACAGATACGCAGTATTTT.

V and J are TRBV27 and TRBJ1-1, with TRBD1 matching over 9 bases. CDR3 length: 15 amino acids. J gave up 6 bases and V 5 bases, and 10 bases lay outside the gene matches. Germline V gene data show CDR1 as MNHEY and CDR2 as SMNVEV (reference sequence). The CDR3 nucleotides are TGTGCCAGCAGTCATTTATTAACAGGGGGCTCTGAAGCTTTCTTT. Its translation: CASSHLLTGGSEAFF.

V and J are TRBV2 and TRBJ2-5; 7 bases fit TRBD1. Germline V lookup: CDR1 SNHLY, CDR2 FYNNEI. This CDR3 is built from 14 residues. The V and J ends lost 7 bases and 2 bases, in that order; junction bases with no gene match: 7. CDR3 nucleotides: TGTGCCAGCAAGGGGGCGAGGGGACAAGAGACCCAGTACTTC. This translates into CASKGARGQETQYF. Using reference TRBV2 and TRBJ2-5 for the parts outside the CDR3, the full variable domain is EPEVTQTPSHQVTQMGQEVILRCVPISNHLYFYWYRQILGQKVEFLVSFYNNEISEKSEIFDDQFSVERPDGSNFTLKIRSTKLEDSAMYFCASKGARGQETQYFGPGTRLLVL.

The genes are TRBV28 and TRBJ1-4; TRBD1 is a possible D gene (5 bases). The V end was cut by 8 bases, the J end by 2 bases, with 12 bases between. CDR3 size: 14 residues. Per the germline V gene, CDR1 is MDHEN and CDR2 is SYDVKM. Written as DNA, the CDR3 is TGTGCCAGCTTCAGGGAGGGGACTAATGAAAAACTGTTTTTT. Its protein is CASFREGTNEKLFF.

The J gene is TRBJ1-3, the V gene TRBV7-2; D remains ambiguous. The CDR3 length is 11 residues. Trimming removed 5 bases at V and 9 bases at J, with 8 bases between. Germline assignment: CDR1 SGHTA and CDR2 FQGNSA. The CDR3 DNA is TGTGCCAGCAGCGAGAGCCCCACCATATATTTT. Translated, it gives CASSESPTIYF.

The CDR3 protein is CASSLSGTVTANTGELFF. CDR3 in DNA: TGTGCCAGCAGTTTATCGGGGACAGTCACAGCGAACACCGGGGAGCTGTTTTTT. The V call is TRBV27, the J call TRBJ2-2; 7 positions agree with TRBD1. Losses at the gene ends were 0 bases for V and 0 bases for J; bases not matched to a gene: 7. The CDR3 length is 18 residues. The germline CDR1 and CDR2 sequences are MNHEY and SMNVEV (reference sequence).

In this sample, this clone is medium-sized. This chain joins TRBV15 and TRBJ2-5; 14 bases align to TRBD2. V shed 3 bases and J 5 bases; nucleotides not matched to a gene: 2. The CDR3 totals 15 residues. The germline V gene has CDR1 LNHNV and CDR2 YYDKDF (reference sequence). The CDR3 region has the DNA TGTGCCACCAGCAGGACTAGCGGGGGGGCCGAGACCCAGTACTTC. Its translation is CATSRTSGGAETQYF.

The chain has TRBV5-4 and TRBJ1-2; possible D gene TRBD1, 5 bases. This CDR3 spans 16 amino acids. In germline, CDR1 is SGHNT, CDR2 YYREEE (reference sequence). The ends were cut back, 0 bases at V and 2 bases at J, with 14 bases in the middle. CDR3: CASSLAAGVANYGYTF. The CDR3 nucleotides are TGTGCCAGCAGCTTGGCGGCGGGGGTAGCCAACTATGGCTACACCTTC.

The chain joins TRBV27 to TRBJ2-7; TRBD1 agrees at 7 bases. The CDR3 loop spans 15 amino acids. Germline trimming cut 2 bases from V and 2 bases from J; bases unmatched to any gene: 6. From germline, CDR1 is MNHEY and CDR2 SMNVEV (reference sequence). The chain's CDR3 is CASSLTGVGTYEQYF. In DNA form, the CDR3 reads TGTGCCAGCAGTTTAACAGGGGTCGGAACCTACGAGCAGTACTTC.

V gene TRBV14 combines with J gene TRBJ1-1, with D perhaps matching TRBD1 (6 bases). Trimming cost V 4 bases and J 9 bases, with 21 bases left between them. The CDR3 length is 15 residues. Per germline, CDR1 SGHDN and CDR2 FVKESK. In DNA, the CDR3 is TGTGCCAGCAGCCTTCAAGGGGGGGGCGTAGTCCAAGCTTTCTTT. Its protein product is CASSLQGGGVVQAFF.

The CDR3 loop is CATTGTGVGGEQFF. CDR3 DNA sequence: TGTGCCACCACCGGGACAGGGGTTGGGGGTGAGCAGTTCTTC. The J gene is TRBJ2-1, the V gene TRBV6-4; 10 bases match TRBD1. The CDR3 is 14 amino acids. The V segment lost 10 bases and the J segment 9 bases; nucleotides outside the gene matches: 12. Germline CDR1 reads MRHNA; CDR2 reads SNTAGT.

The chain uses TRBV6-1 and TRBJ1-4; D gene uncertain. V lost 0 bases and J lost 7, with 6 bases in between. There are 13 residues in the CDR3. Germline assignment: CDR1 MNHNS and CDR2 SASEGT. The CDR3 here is CASSEAPGEKLFF. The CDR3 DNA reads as TGTGCCAGCAGTGAAGCGCCAGGTGAAAAACTGTTTTTT.

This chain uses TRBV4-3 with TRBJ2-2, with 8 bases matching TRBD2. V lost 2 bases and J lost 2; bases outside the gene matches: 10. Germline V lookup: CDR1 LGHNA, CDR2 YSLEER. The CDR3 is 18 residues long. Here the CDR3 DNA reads TGCGCCAGCAGCCAAAAGAGGGCGGGGGGCCTAAACACCGGGGAGCTGTTTTTT. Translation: CASSQKRAGGLNTGELFF.

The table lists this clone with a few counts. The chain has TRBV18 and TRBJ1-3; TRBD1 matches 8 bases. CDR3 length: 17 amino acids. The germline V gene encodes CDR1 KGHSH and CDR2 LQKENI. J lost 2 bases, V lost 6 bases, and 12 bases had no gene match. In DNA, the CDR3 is TGTGCCAGCTCCCTAACCCTACAGGGGGTGCCTGGAAACACCATATATTTT. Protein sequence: CASSLTLQGVPGNTIYF.